A selection of T cell receptor beta chains follows, all from one sample in a study of somatic mutations in cytotoxic T cells in rheumatoid arthritis. Sequencing used immunoSEQ multiplex PCR; TCRdb keeps in-frame clones, though not all of them. The sample consists of roughly 20,000 clones, 65% to 70% of them appearing once. What was sequenced was CD8+ T cells sorted from blood. The receptors originated from an adult with rheumatoid arthritis. Both conserved end residues are part of each CDR3. D genes are given only for firm matches. Clone size is not always given. Where it is, it says once, few, many or a class for expanded clones.

J gene: TRBJ2-5; D gene: NA; V gene: TRBV4-3; clone size: NA; CDR3 protein: CASSQDLTGAQETQYF; CDR3 DNA: TGCGCCAGCAGCCAAGATCTGACTGGGGCCCAAGAGACCCAGTACTTC
J gene: TRBJ1-1; D gene: NA; V gene: TRBV13; clone size: NA; CDR3 protein: CASSLGGIPNTEAFF; CDR3 DNA: TGTGCCAGCAGCTTAGGCGGCATTCCGAACACTGAAGCTTTCTTT
J gene: TRBJ1-1; D gene: NA; V gene: TRBV2; clone size: few; CDR3 protein: CASGMREAFF; CDR3 DNA: TGTGCCAGCGGGATGAGGGAAGCTTTCTTT
J gene: TRBJ2-2; D gene: NA; V gene: TRBV7-9; clone size: NA; CDR3 protein: CASSFLARATGELFF; CDR3 DNA: TGTGCCAGCAGCTTTTTAGCCAGGGCCACCGGGGAGCTGTTTTTT
J gene: TRBJ2-1; D gene: TRBD2; V gene: TRBV6-4; clone size: NA; CDR3 protein: CASSESASGGGEQFF; CDR3 DNA: TGTGCCAGCAGTGAATCGGCTAGCGGGGGTGGTGAGCAGTTCTTC
J gene: TRBJ2-7; D gene: NA; V gene: TRBV27; clone size: few; CDR3 protein: CASSLLDSSGEQYF; CDR3 DNA: TGTGCCAGCAGTTTATTGGACAGTTCAGGCGAGCAGTACTTC
J gene: TRBJ2-1; D gene: NA; V gene: TRBV6-6; clone size: NA; CDR3 protein: CASSLPPGNPNEQFF; CDR3 DNA: TGTGCCAGCAGCTTGCCACCCGGGAACCCCAATGAGCAGTTCTTC
J gene: TRBJ1-1; D gene: TRBD1; V gene: TRBV5-4; clone size: NA; CDR3 protein: CASSLNTGGITEAFF; CDR3 DNA: TGTGCCAGCAGCTTAAATACAGGGGGCATCACTGAAGCTTTCTTT
J gene: TRBJ2-3; D gene: NA; V gene: TRBV10-3; clone size: NA; CDR3 protein: CAITQGGHPANTQYF; CDR3 DNA: TGTGCCATCACCCAGGGGGGCCACCCTGCGAATACGCAGTATTTT
J gene: TRBJ2-7; D gene: NA; V gene: TRBV5-6; clone size: NA; CDR3 protein: CASSIAMGSYEQYF; CDR3 DNA: TGTGCCAGCAGCATTGCCATGGGGTCCTACGAGCAGTACTTC
J gene: TRBJ2-3; D gene: TRBD1; V gene: TRBV2; clone size: NA; CDR3 protein: CASSPTGTDTQYF; CDR3 DNA: TGTGCCAGCAGTCCGACAGGGACAGATACGCAGTATTTT
J gene: TRBJ2-5; D gene: TRBD1; V gene: TRBV7-9; clone size: NA; CDR3 protein: CASSPRQGLASETQYF; CDR3 DNA: TGTGCCAGCAGCCCTCGACAGGGGTTGGCGTCAGAGACCCAGTACTTC
J gene: TRBJ2-7; D gene: NA; V gene: TRBV4-1; clone size: NA; CDR3 protein: CASSQEGEAYEQYF; CDR3 DNA: TGCGCCAGCAGCCAAGAAGGGGAGGCCTACGAGCAGTACTTC
J gene: TRBJ1-5; D gene: NA; V gene: TRBV27; clone size: NA; CDR3 protein: CASSLAGSGNQPQHF; CDR3 DNA: TGTGCCAGCAGTTTGGCAGGGTCGGGCAATCAGCCCCAGCATTTT
J gene: TRBJ1-1; D gene: NA; V gene: TRBV12-5; clone size: few; CDR3 protein: CASGFQVGTEAFF; CDR3 DNA: TGTGCTAGTGGTTTTCAAGTAGGCACTGAAGCTTTCTTT
J gene: TRBJ2-5; D gene: NA; V gene: TRBV7-9; clone size: NA; CDR3 protein: CASSLAGLLTKETQYF; CDR3 DNA: TGTGCCAGCAGCTTGGCAGGGTTACTAACAAAAGAGACCCAGTACTTC
J gene: TRBJ2-1; D gene: NA; V gene: TRBV28; clone size: NA; CDR3 protein: CASRHLTTNEQFF; CDR3 DNA: TGTGCCAGCAGACACCTGACGACTAATGAGCAGTTCTTC
J gene: TRBJ1-1; D gene: NA; V gene: TRBV6-6; clone size: NA; CDR3 protein: CASSYFGQNTEAFF; CDR3 DNA: TGTGCCAGCAGTTACTTCGGACAGAACACTGAAGCTTTCTTT
J gene: TRBJ2-5; D gene: TRBD2; V gene: TRBV7-9; clone size: NA; CDR3 protein: CASSPAGGQETQYF; CDR3 DNA: TGTGCCAGCAGCCCAGCGGGGGGCCAAGAGACCCAGTACTTC
J gene: TRBJ2-1; D gene: NA; V gene: TRBV7-9; clone size: NA; CDR3 protein: CASSLAQVFPKNEQFF; CDR3 DNA: TGTGCCAGCAGCTTAGCGCAGGTTTTCCCCAAGAATGAGCAGTTCTTC
J gene: TRBJ2-1; D gene: TRBD2; V gene: TRBV4-1; clone size: few; CDR3 protein: CASSQDSRTSGGAIRNEQFF; CDR3 DNA: TGCGCCAGCAGCCAAGATTCTAGGACTAGCGGGGGTGCGATAAGGAATGAGCAGTTCTTC
J gene: TRBJ2-1; D gene: NA; V gene: TRBV27; clone size: NA; CDR3 protein: CASSLGSYNEQFF; CDR3 DNA: TGTGCCAGCAGTTTAGGTTCGTACAATGAGCAGTTCTTC
J gene: TRBJ1-5; D gene: NA; V gene: TRBV30; clone size: few; CDR3 protein: CAWSMISSNQPQHF; CDR3 DNA: TGTGCCTGGAGTATGATTTCTAGCAATCAGCCCCAGCATTTT
J gene: TRBJ2-5; D gene: TRBD2; V gene: TRBV13; clone size: NA; CDR3 protein: CASSLGLAGGLQETQYF; CDR3 DNA: TGTGCCAGCAGCTTAGGGCTAGCGGGGGGGTTACAAGAGACCCAGTACTTC
J gene: TRBJ2-1; D gene: NA; V gene: TRBV5-1; clone size: large; CDR3 protein: CASSLDGEVSYNEQFF; CDR3 DNA: TGCGCCAGCAGCTTGGATGGGGAGGTCTCCTACAATGAGCAGTTCTTC
J gene: TRBJ2-1; D gene: TRBD2; V gene: TRBV30; clone size: once; CDR3 protein: CAWDSGGPNEQFF; CDR3 DNA: TGTGCCTGGGATAGCGGGGGGCCCAATGAGCAGTTCTTC
J gene: TRBJ2-7; D gene: NA; V gene: TRBV11-2; clone size: NA; CDR3 protein: CASSLVSVSSYEQYF; CDR3 DNA: TGTGCCAGCAGCTTAGTTTCAGTCAGCTCCTACGAGCAGTACTTC